Shown below are 21 T cell receptor beta chains from a single sample sequenced in a study of cytomegalovirus exposure and HLA in healthy donors. PCR involved 60 Vbeta and 13 Jbeta primers. Using immunoSEQ multiplex PCR, the repertoire was profiled, and TCRdb retains in-frame clones only, with some absent. The table lists around 130,000 clones, approximately 80% of them singletons, with around 1.2% in the top ten. Sample: PBMCs. These receptor sequences come from a girl aged 2-9 years in good health and CMV-seronegative.

The gene calls are TRBV9 and TRBJ2-3, with 8 bases matching TRBD2. There are 17 residues in the CDR3. Trimming at V came to 4 bases and at J to 4 bases, leaving 14 bases not matched to a gene. Germline V CDR1 and CDR2: SGDLS, YYNGEE. CDR3 in DNA: TGTGCCAGCAGCCCCCTCTTTAGCGGGATTAAGGCAGATACGCAGTATTTT. Translated, it gives CASSPLFSGIKADTQYF.

Concerning this clone: Other DNA sequences from this sample encode an identical CDR3 as well. V usage is TRBV7-2 and J usage is TRBJ2-1; 8 nucleotides match TRBD2. With V trimmed by 1 base and J by 5 bases, 4 bases remained unmatched. The CDR3 length is 15 residues. Germline lookup yields CDR1 SGHTA and CDR2 FQGNSA. CDR3 protein: CASSLDRGGDNEQFF. The CDR3 coding sequence is TGTGCCAGCAGCTTAGACCGGGGGGGAGACAATGAGCAGTTCTTC.

This clone showed up just once. This chain uses TRBV6-6 with TRBJ1-6; the D is unclear. Germline V lookup: CDR1 MNHNY, CDR2 SVGAGI (reference sequence). Trimming took 8 bases from V and 4 from J, leaving 18 bases between them. This CDR3 has 16 residues. CDR3 region: CASGKRETVYNSPLHF. DNA for the CDR3: TGTGCCAGCGGCAAAAGGGAGACGGTTTATAATTCACCCCTCCACTTT.

The genes are TRBV2 and TRBJ2-5; perhaps TRBD1 as D (6 bases). Per the germline V gene, CDR1 is SNHLY and CDR2 is FYNNEI. CDR3 length equals 13 residues. Trimming cost V 9 bases and J 5 bases, with 16 bases left between them. CDR3 nucleotide sequence: TGTGCCAGTACCTTAGACCAGGGGGAGACCCAGTACTTC. Translating gives CASTLDQGETQYF.

The rearrangement joins TRBV7-2 to TRBJ2-5, with unresolved D. The V gene's germline CDR1 is SGHTA and CDR2 FQGNSA. The V and J ends lost 1 base and 4 bases respectively, with 4 bases between them. The CDR3 has 12 residues. The CDR3 protein is CASSLGVETQYF. The CDR3 nucleotides read TGTGCCAGCAGCTTAGGAGTAGAGACCCAGTACTTC.

The V call is TRBV5-6, the J call TRBJ1-4, with D tentatively TRBD1 (5 bases). V lost 1 base and J 8 bases, leaving 12 bases between the germline ends. CDR1 and CDR2 (germline): SGHDT, YYEEEE. The CDR3 loop spans 14 amino acids. CDR3 nucleotide sequence: TGTGCCAGCAGCTTGAGGGGCCTAAAGGAAAAACTGTTTTTT. It specifies CASSLRGLKEKLFF. Based on the CDR3 plus reference TRBV5-6 and TRBJ1-4, the full variable domain is DAGVTQSPTHLIKTRGQQVTLRCSPKSGHDTVSWYQQALGQGPQFIFQYYEEEERQRGNFPDRFSGHQFPNYSSELNVNALLLGDSALYLCASSLRGLKEKLFFGSGTQLSVL.

This rearrangement joins TRBV18 to TRBJ1-1, with D possibly being TRBD1 (6 bases). V lost 2 bases, J lost 1 base, and 11 bases lay in between. CDR1 and CDR2 (germline): KGHSH, LQKENI. There are 15 residues in the CDR3. The CDR3 DNA reads TGTGCCAGCTCACCAAGGGACATATCGAACACTGAAGCTTTCTTT. Protein: CASSPRDISNTEAFF.

This clone has more than one count but fewer than ten. V and J are TRBV6-5 and TRBJ1-1; a possible D gene is TRBD1 (5 bases). V was shortened by 2 bases and J by 10 bases, with 20 bases between the two germline ends. CDR3 size: 15 residues. Germline V gene data show CDR1 as MNHEY and CDR2 as SVGAGI. CDR3 in DNA: TGTGCCAGCAGTTACGAGGACACCCTGGGTCTAGGAGCTTTCTTT. Translated: CASSYEDTLGLGAFF.

The chain links TRBV18 to TRBJ2-3, with D hard to call. The V gene's germline CDR1 is KGHSH and CDR2 LQKENI. The CDR3 is made up of 15 amino acids. Trimming took off 2 bases at V and 0 bases at J, with 9 bases between the two ends. Written as DNA, the CDR3 is TGTGCCAGCTCACCAACGGCGGCTAGCACAGATACGCAGTATTTT. It is translated as CASSPTAASTDTQYF.

The genes are TRBV18 and TRBJ2-3; TRBD2 aligns across 10 bases. Unmatched junction bases numbered 7, after V lost 1 base and J lost 0 bases. CDR3 size: 18 residues. The V gene's germline CDR1 is KGHSH and CDR2 LQKENI. The CDR3 DNA is TGTGCCAGCTCACCACGGACTAGCGGATTAGCTAGCACAGATACGCAGTATTTT. The encoded protein is CASSPRTSGLASTDTQYF.

V and J are TRBV13 and TRBJ2-7; TRBD2 matches at 8 bases. The junction had 6 bases not matched to a gene; V was cut back by 4 bases and J by 4 bases. Germline values: CDR1 PRHDT, CDR2 FYEKMQ (reference sequence). The CDR3 sequence is 14 residues long. The CDR3 is CASSSGTSEYEQYF. In DNA, the CDR3 is TGTGCCAGCAGCTCCGGGACTAGTGAGTACGAGCAGTACTTC.

In the case of this clone: Distinct nucleotide sequences in the sample also encode this CDR3. V is TRBV15 and J is TRBJ2-5; TRBD2 matches 9 bases. The CDR3 extends over 16 amino acids. Per the germline V gene, CDR1 is LNHNV and CDR2 is YYDKDF (reference sequence). Trimming at V came to 1 base and at J to 4 bases, leaving 7 bases not matched to a gene. In nucleotides, the CDR3 is TGTGCCACCAGCAGAGGGGGCCTAGCGGGACGAGAGACCCAGTACTTC. It encodes CATSRGGLAGRETQYF.

The chain recombines TRBV7-9 with TRBJ2-5; 7 bases agree with TRBD2. V dropped 2 bases and J dropped 2; count of bases not matched to a gene: 2. CDR3 size: 14 residues. Germline V CDR1 and CDR2: SEHNR, FQNEAQ (reference sequence). CDR3 nucleotide sequence: TGTGCCAGCAGCTTACTAGCGGCACAAGAGACCCAGTACTTC. It yields the protein CASSLLAAQETQYF.

The chain uses TRBV7-6 and TRBJ2-1; 7 nucleotides align to TRBD1. The V and J ends lost 4 bases and 1 base, in that order; junction bases with no gene match: 7. Germline V gene data show CDR1 as SGHVS and CDR2 as FNYEAQ. This CDR3 comprises 16 residues. The CDR3 sequence is CASSSRQGESYNEQFF. Written as DNA, the CDR3 is TGTGCCAGCAGCTCACGACAGGGAGAATCCTACAATGAGCAGTTCTTC. The full variable domain, in which reference TRBV7-6 and TRBJ2-1 provide the parts outside the CDR3, is GAGVSQSPRYKVTKRGQDVALRCDPISGHVSLYWYRQALGQGPEFLTYFNYEAQQDKSGLPNDRFSAERPEGSISTLTIQRTEQRDSAMYRCASSSRQGESYNEQFFGPGTRLTVL.

This clone has a handful of counts. This sequence joins TRBV28 and TRBJ2-7; possibly TRBD1 for D (6 bases). Trimming stripped 4 bases from V and 12 bases from J, with 19 bases between. The germline CDR1 and CDR2 sequences are MDHEN and SYDVKM. The CDR3 runs to 13 residues. Here the CDR3 reads CASSYTGQTNRYF. In DNA, the CDR3 is TGTGCCAGCAGTTACACTGGACAGACGAATCGGTACTTC. The full variable domain, with the rest looked up from reference TRBV28 and TRBJ2-7, is DVKVTQSSRYLVKRTGEKVFLECVQDMDHENMFWYRQDPGLGLRLIYFSYDVKMKEKGDIPEGYSVSREKKERFSLILESASTNQTSMYLCASSYTGQTNRYFGPGTRLTVT.

This clone was recorded only once. The rearrangement joins TRBV6-5 to TRBJ1-5, with D possibly TRBD1 on 6 matching bases. This CDR3 is built from 14 residues. CDR1 is MNHEY, CDR2 SVGAGI, per germline. Trimming shortened V by 5 bases and J by 9 bases, and 17 bases separated the two germline ends. This chain's CDR3 is CASSRDRKGRPQHF. The CDR3 bases are TGTGCCAGCAGTCGAGACAGGAAGGGACGGCCCCAGCATTTT.

This clone was found once. J is TRBJ2-1 and V is TRBV5-4, with 9 bases fitting TRBD2. CDR3 length: 16 amino acids. V was pared by 3 bases and J by 7 bases, with 11 bases of the junction left unmatched. Germline V gives CDR1 SGHNT, CDR2 YYREEE (reference sequence). CDR3 coding DNA: TGTGCCAGCAGCTCCAATAGCGGGAGCTTCGGAAATGAGCAGTTCTTC. This gives the protein CASSSNSGSFGNEQFF.

The rearrangement uses TRBV28 and TRBJ2-5; 9 positions match TRBD1. With 4 bases clipped from V and 4 bases from J, the junction kept 7 bases outside the gene matches. Germline-derived CDR1 and CDR2 are MDHEN and SYDVKM. The CDR3 is 15 residues long. The CDR3 region is CASSYRDRVGETQYF. CDR3 coding DNA: TGTGCCAGCAGTTACCGGGACAGGGTGGGAGAGACCCAGTACTTC.

This clone has only one observation. V gene TRBV27 combines with J gene TRBJ2-5; a weak D match, TRBD2 (7 bases). CDR1 is MNHEY and CDR2 is SMNVEV in the germline V gene (reference sequence). This CDR3 has 16 amino acids. Trimming took off 6 bases at V and 1 base at J, with 18 bases between the two ends. CDR3 nucleotide sequence: TGTGCCAGCAGAAAACAGGGAGGGGGACCCCAAGAGACCCAGTACTTC. Its protein is CASRKQGGGPQETQYF.

This clone occurred a few times. Compared with germline, one end of the junction differs, possibly owing to a read error. The chain recombines TRBV4-2 with TRBJ1-1; 7 bases are a match to TRBD1. Germline V CDR1 and CDR2: LGHNA, YNFKEQ. The CDR3 spans 9 residues. The CDR3 nucleotides are TGTGCCAGCAGCCAACAGGGGGTCTTT. Amino acids: CASSQQGVF.

The chain combines TRBV5-4 with TRBJ2-5; 11 positions match TRBD2. CDR1 and CDR2 (germline): SGHNT, YYREEE (reference sequence). CDR3 length: 16 amino acids. V was pared by 4 bases and J by 5 bases, with 10 bases of the junction left unmatched. The CDR3 protein is CASSAASGGPSETQYF. The CDR3 DNA reads as TGTGCCAGCAGCGCAGCTAGCGGGGGGCCCTCGGAGACCCAGTACTTC.